This is a list of T cell receptor beta chains from one sample in a study of T cells in Graves' hyperthyroidism and ophthalmopathy. TCRdb used MiXCR to reprocess the multiplex PCR reads, holding one entry per CDR3 protein. In the table there are 450,000 to 700,000 distinct CDR3 sequences, about 45% of which are singletons. The sample comprised peripheral blood or thyroid tissue (not recorded which). These receptors were obtained from a young woman with Graves' hyperthyroidism. Each CDR3 is given with its conserved first and last residue.

v_call	j_call	cdr3_aa
TRBV29-1	TRBJ1-5	CSVVRTGNYEHF
TRBV24-1	TRBJ1-1	CATSDLGRVDTEAFF
TRBV7-2	TRBJ2-5	CASSSNRDRDKRWPPGETQYF
TRBV7-9	TRBJ2-7	CASRRLGDEQYF
TRBV7-9	TRBJ2-5	CASTPEGEETQYF
TRBV4-1	TRBJ2-7	CASSHPPQGTYEQYF
TRBV25-1	TRBJ2-6	CASSQLAGRSGANVLAF
TRBV7-2	TRBJ1-5	CASSISGRGTQHF
TRBV14	TRBJ2-5	CASSQVRDRATKTQYF
TRBV11-1	TRBJ2-2	CASSQDRGLTGELFF
TRBV7-3	.	CASSLAVINEQFF
TRBV7-3	TRBJ2-7	CARVGGAFSYEQYF
TRBV7-6	TRBJ1-1	CASSPTLNTEAFF
TRBV7-3	TRBJ2-1	CASSLIGGRRSYNEQFF
TRBV29-1	TRBJ2-5	CSVDGFQETQYF
TRBV7-6	TRBJ2-5	CASSLEVVETQYF
TRBV13	TRBJ1-4	CASSSRTVGKLFF
TRBV4-1	TRBJ1-4	CASSQAGALRRTEKLFF
TRBV29-1	TRBJ1-1	CSTERTVNTEAFF
TRBV2	TRBJ1-2	CASSERGNYGYTF
TRBV10-3	TRBJ1-3	CAIKDLDISGNTIYF
TRBV2	TRBJ1-6	CASSEVGHQRLHF
TRBV7-9	TRBJ2-5	CASSLIGRYMLYF
TRBV7-6	TRBJ2-1	CASSLESFGEQFF
TRBV6-5	TRBJ1-5	CASSYSIRSNQPQHF
TRBV6-1	TRBJ2-7	CASELAVPTSEQYF
TRBV4-1	TRBJ1-4	CASTQRTTNEKLFF
TRBV6-6	TRBJ1-1	CASSYEAGGTEAFF
TRBV6-6	TRBJ1-2	CASSESTGGYGYTF
TRBV6-1	TRBJ1-6	CASSEAARNSPLHF
TRBV5-1	TRBJ2-5	CASSFLAGALKETQYF
TRBV7-3	TRBJ1-6	CASSYPGQGVSPLHF
TRBV29-1	TRBJ1-6	CSAHGRSYNSPLHF
TRBV15	TRBJ1-2	CATTGNYGYTF
TRBV12-5	TRBJ1-5	CASGLAITLRGVGNQPQHF
TRBV5-1	TRBJ1-1	CASSDFVQNTEAFF
TRBV20-1	TRBJ2-7	CSARDITSASSYEQYF
TRBV6-6	TRBJ2-5	CTSSEGRAETQYF
TRBV3-1	TRBJ2-7	CASSQMGSEQYF
TRBV10-3	TRBJ2-2	CAISDSRPSSGGNTGELFF
TRBV4-2	TRBJ2-7	CASSQVVQNYEQYF
TRBV6-1	TRBJ1-5	CASSVGRDSNQPQHF
TRBV5-6	TRBJ2-5	CASSLVGAGETQYF
TRBV10-3	TRBJ1-4	CATGDSQNEKLFF
TRBV12-3/TRBV12-4	.	CASRGSEQETQYF
TRBV2	TRBJ2-7	CASRDRGRLEQYF
TRBV2	TRBJ2-1	CASSGTSGISYEQFF
TRBV7-3	TRBJ1-1	CASSLGQEMNTEAFF
TRBV15	TRBJ1-5	CATSSRVDRGGNQPQHF
TRBV7-6	TRBJ1-2	CASSAIPGTYGYTF
TRBV6-5	TRBJ1-5	CASSYAGGSNQPQHF
TRBV7-6	TRBJ2-2	CASSLSPSPYAAPGELFF
TRBV20-1	TRBJ1-5	CSASFGFSNQPQHF